Below, 3 T cell receptor beta chains from the same sample are listed, as sequenced in a study of CD8+ T cells in alopecia areata. cDNA prepared by RNA extraction and subsequent reverse transcription served as the template for sequencing. Method: immunoSEQ multiplex PCR; TCRdb's copy keeps in-frame clones and lacks some. The table records about 180,000 clones, 50% to 75% of them present only once. Treatment described: oral pan-JAK inhibitor, 5-10 mg twice daily. This material consisted of CD4+ T cells sorted from blood, taken between weeks 55 and 65, from a patient treated with tofacitinib. These receptors originate from a human donor with alopecia areata.

To note about this clone: Other DNA sequences in this sample translate to the same CDR3. The V call is TRBV6-6, the J call TRBJ2-5; no definite D call. Trimming cost V 6 bases and J 2 bases, with 7 bases left between them. Germline values: CDR1 MNHNY, CDR2 SVGAGI (reference sequence). CDR3 length equals 12 residues. CDR3 amino acids: CASRRIQETQYF. CDR3 DNA: TGTGCCAGCAGGAGGATACAAGAGACCCAGTACTTC.

V usage is TRBV19 and J usage is TRBJ1-5, with D unresolved. This CDR3 is built from 13 residues. Trimming took off 9 bases at V and 0 bases at J, with 9 bases between the two ends. Per the germline V gene, CDR1 is LNHDA and CDR2 is SQIVND (reference sequence). The DNA of the CDR3 is TGTGCCAGCGGACTGCTTAGCAATCAGCCCCAGCATTTT. Translated: CASGLLSNQPQHF.

This clone came up once. The chain combines TRBV4-1 with TRBJ1-2; unclear D gene. V lost 5 bases, J lost 0 bases, and 4 bases lay in between. The germline CDR1 and CDR2 sequences are MGHRA and YSYEKL. The CDR3 has 12 residues. In DNA, the CDR3 is TGCGCCAGCAGCGGGGCTAACTATGGCTACACCTTC. Translating it yields CASSGANYGYTF.